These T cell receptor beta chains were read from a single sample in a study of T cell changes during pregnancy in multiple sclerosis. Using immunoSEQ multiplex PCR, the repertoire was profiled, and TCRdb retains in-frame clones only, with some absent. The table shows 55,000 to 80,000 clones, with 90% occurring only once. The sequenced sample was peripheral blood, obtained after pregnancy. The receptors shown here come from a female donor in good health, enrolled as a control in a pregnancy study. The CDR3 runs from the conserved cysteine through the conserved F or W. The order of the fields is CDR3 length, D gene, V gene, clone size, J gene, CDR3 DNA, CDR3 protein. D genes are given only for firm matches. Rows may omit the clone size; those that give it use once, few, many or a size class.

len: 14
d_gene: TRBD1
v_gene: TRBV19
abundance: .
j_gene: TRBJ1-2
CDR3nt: TGTGCCAGTAGTACCCCGGGACAGGTCTGGGGCTACACCTTC
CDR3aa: CASSTPGQVWGYTF

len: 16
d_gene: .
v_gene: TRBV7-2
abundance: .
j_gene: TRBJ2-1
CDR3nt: TGTGCCAGCAGCTTAGTTGGCCCATTCTCCTACAATGAGCAGTTCTTC
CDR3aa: CASSLVGPFSYNEQFF

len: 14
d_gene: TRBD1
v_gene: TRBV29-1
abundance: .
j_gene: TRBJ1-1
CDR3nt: TGCAGCGTTGAAGTTGGGGGACAGTTAACTGAAGCTTTCTTT
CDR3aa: CSVEVGGQLTEAFF

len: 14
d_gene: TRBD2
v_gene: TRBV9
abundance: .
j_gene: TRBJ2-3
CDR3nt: TGTGCCAGCAGCGTAGACACTAGCGCAGATACGCAGTATTTT
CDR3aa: CASSVDTSADTQYF

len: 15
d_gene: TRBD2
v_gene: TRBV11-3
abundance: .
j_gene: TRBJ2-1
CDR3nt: TGTGCCAGCAGCTCGGGACTAGCGGCGTACAATGAGCAGTTCTTC
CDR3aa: CASSSGLAAYNEQFF

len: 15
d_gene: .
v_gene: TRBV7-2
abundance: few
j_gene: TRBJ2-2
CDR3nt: TGTGCCAGCAGCTTAGTAGGGGTATACACCGGGGAGCTGTTTTTT
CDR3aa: CASSLVGVYTGELFF

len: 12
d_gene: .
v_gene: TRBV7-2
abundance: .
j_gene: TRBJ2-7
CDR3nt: TGTGCCAGCAGCCCCGACACCTACGAGCAGTACTTC
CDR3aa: CASSPDTYEQYF

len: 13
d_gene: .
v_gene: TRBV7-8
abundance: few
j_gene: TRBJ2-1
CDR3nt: TGTGCCAGCAGCTTTCAGGGGCAGTCTGAGCAGTTCTTC
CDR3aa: CASSFQGQSEQFF

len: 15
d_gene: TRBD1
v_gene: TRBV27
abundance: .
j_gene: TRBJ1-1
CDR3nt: TGTGCCACGCGAATCGACAGGGGGCGTATCACTGAAGCTTTCTTT
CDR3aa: CATRIDRGRITEAFF

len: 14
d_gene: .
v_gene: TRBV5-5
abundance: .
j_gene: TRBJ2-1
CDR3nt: TGTGCCAGCAGCCTCCCCCGGGTAGACAATGAGCAGTTCTTC
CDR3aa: CASSLPRVDNEQFF

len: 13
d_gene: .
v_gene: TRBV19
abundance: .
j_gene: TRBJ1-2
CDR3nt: TGTGCCACCCTACTCCGGGAGACCTATGGCTACACCTTC
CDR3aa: CATLLRETYGYTF

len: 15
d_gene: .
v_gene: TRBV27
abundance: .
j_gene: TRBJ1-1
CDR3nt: TGTGCCAGCAGTTTATCGTATAACACGAACACTGAAGCTTTCTTT
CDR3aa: CASSLSYNTNTEAFF

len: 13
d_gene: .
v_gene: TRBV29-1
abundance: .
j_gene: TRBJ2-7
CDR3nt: TGCAGCGTTGAAGGGCAGGGGATCAACGAGCAGTACTTC
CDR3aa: CSVEGQGINEQYF

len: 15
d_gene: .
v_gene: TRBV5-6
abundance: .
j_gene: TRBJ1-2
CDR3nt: TGTGCCAGCAGCCCCACCAGCGGGGCAAACTATGGCTACACCTTC
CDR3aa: CASSPTSGANYGYTF

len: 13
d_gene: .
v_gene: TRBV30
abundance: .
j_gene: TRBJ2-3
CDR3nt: TGTGCCTTCCGAGCGGTACACATGGATACGCAGTATTTT
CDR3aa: CAFRAVHMDTQYF

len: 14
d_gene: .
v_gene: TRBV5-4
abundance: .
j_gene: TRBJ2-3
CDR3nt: TGTGCCAGCAGCGAGGACAGCGGAGCAGATACGCAGTATTTT
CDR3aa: CASSEDSGADTQYF

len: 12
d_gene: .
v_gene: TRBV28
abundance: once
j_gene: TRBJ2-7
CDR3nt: TGTGCCAGCAGTTTTTCAGCGAAAGAGCAGTACTTC
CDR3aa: CASSFSAKEQYF

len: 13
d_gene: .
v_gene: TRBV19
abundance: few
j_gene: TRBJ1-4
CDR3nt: TGTGCCAGCGCGGGGAGCCAAATGAAAATGGTGTTTTTT
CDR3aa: CASAGSQMKMVFF

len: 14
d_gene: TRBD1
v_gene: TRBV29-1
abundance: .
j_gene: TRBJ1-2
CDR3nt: TGCAGCGTCCCAACGACAGGGTCTAGCTATGGCTACACCTTC
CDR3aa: CSVPTTGSSYGYTF

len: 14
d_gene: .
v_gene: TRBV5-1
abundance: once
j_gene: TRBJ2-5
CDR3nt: TGCGCCAGCAGCCCGTCGTCGCAGGGGGAGACCCAGTACTTC
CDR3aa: CASSPSSQGETQYF

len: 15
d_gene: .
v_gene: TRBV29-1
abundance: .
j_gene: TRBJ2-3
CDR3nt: TGCAGCGTTGATCAGGGTTTTACATATAGAGATACGCAGTATTTT
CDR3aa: CSVDQGFTYRDTQYF

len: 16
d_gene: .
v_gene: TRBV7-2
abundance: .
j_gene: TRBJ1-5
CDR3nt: TGTGCCAGCAGCTTAGAAGACAGGACACGCAATCAGCCCCAGCATTTT
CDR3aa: CASSLEDRTRNQPQHF

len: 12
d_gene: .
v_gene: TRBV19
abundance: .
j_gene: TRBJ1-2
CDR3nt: TGTGCCACATCGGGTGTTTTTGGAGGCTACACCTTC
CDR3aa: CATSGVFGGYTF

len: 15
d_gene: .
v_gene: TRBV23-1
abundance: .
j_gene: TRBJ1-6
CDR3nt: TGCGCCAGCAGTCGTTACGACAGGAACGATTCACCCCTCCACTTT
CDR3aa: CASSRYDRNDSPLHF

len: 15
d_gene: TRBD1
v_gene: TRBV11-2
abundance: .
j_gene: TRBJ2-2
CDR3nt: TGTGCCAGCAGCTTAGGTACAGGGGGCACCGGGGAGCTGTTTTTT
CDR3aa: CASSLGTGGTGELFF

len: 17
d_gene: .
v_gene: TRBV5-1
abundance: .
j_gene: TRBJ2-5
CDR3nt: TGCGCCAGCAGCTTGGGACTGCGGGGGCAACCCCAAGAGACCCAGTACTTC
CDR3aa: CASSLGLRGQPQETQYF